This record covers a single TCR beta chain. The target antigen is unknown. This record comes from a study of shared clonotypes between healthy human individuals. Whole-study findings and limits: About 5% of naive CD4 clonotypes were shared across a few donors. Generation probability values for non-shared clonotypes were lower than those for clonotypes shared by all four donors.

The method was immunoSEQ multiplex PCR; TCRdb's version includes in-frame clones alone and lacks a portion of them. The sample lists roughly 680,000 clones, around 77% occurring once. The authors divided CD4+ cells into CD45RA+ naive and CD45RA-negative memory subsets. There are 15 residues in the CDR3. Germline CDR1 reads LNHNV; CDR2 reads YYDKDF (reference sequence). V gave up 6 bases and J gave up 5 bases, with 17 bases separating them. Sequences were obtained from memory CD4+ T cells sorted from blood. The subset denotes: CD45RA-negative fraction. The chain combines TRBV15 with TRBJ1-5, with no clear D. The clonotype was recovered from a young woman in good health. The CDR3 is CATSSKGMSYQPQHF. In nucleotides, the CDR3 is TGTGCCACCAGTTCGAAAGGAATGTCGTATCAGCCCCAGCATTTT.